Below are 15 T cell receptor beta chains sequenced from a single sample in a study of T-cell memory formation after mild COVID-19. One entry per CDR3 protein, called by TCRdb with MiXCR from the 5' RACE reads. The sample has 95,000 to 110,000 distinct CDR3 sequences; 14% are singletons. The sample taken for sequencing was PBMCs or a T cell subset sorted from them (not recorded which). These receptor sequences come from a man aged 18 to 30 who had mild COVID-19 (a few samples of this study predate the infection). Cell type and time point are not known.

This chain uses TRBV29-1 with TRBJ1-1; D uncertain. V was cut by 4 bases and J by 1 base, with 16 bases left in between. CDR3 length: 15 residues. Germline V gene lookup returns CDR1 SQVTM and CDR2 ANQGSEA. CDR3 DNA: TGCAGCGTTGCATTGGCGTCGCTGGAGAACACTGAAGCTTTCTTT. Translating it yields CSVALASLENTEAFF.

This clonotype was counted only a few times. The genes are TRBV5-5 and TRBJ2-7, with a weak D call TRBD1 (5 bases). V lost 2 bases and J lost 0, with 9 bases in between. The germline CDR1 and CDR2 sequences are SGHKS and YYEKEE (reference sequence). The CDR3 length is 14 residues. The DNA of the CDR3 is TGTGCCAGCAGCTTCACGGACATCTCCTACGAGCAGTACTTC. This gives the protein CASSFTDISYEQYF.

This clonotype has just a few counts. The CDR3 loop is CASSYRLYGGAWTDTQYF. The CDR3 DNA sequence: TGTGCCAGCAGTTACCGGCTTTACGGGGGGGCATGGACAGATACGCAGTATTTT. This chain connects TRBV6-5 to TRBJ2-3, with 8 bases identical to TRBD2. Looked up from germline, CDR1 is MNHEY and CDR2 is SVGAGI. The V gene end was trimmed by 2 bases and the J gene end by 3 bases; junction bases not matched to a gene: 13. The CDR3 sequence is 18 residues long.

In nucleotides, the CDR3 is TGTGCCAGCAGCCAAACAGGGGGCTATGGCTACACCTTC. Protein product: CASSQTGGYGYTF. The chain couples TRBV7-9 to TRBJ1-2; TRBD1 matches at 8 bases. This CDR3 is 13 amino acids long. In germline, CDR1 is SEHNR, CDR2 FQNEAQ (reference sequence). Trimming removed 5 bases from V and 4 bases from J; junction bases left unmatched: 3.

This clonotype turned up a few times. This chain joins TRBV7-6 and TRBJ1-1; 7 bases map to TRBD1. With V trimmed by 0 bases and J by 2 bases, 12 bases remained unmatched. This CDR3 has 18 residues. Germline V gene sequence: CDR1 SGHVS, CDR2 FNYEAQ. This CDR3 reads CASSLAIGRGLINTEAFF. The CDR3 region has the DNA TGTGCCAGCAGCTTAGCGATCGGCAGGGGGTTAATTAACACTGAAGCTTTCTTT.

The chain joins TRBV5-1 to TRBJ2-3; TRBD2 aligns across 8 bases. In germline, CDR1 is SGHRS, CDR2 YFSETQ. The CDR3 extends over 16 amino acids. J was trimmed by 4 bases and V by 1 base; bases with no gene match: 8. CDR3 in DNA: TGCGCCAGCAGCTTGATTGCGGCGGGGGGCCCAGATACGCAGTATTTT. Its protein product is CASSLIAAGGPDTQYF.

This clonotype was counted only a few times. The V call is TRBV29-1, the J call TRBJ2-7, with D hard to call. V was trimmed by 4 bases and J by 2 bases, leaving 9 bases between them. The CDR3 totals 12 residues. The germline gives CDR1 SQVTM, CDR2 ANQGSEA. The CDR3, as DNA: TGCAGCGTTGCGGACGGAGCCTACGAGCAGTACTTC. It specifies CSVADGAYEQYF.

The chain's CDR3 is CASSVDGGAGETQYF. The CDR3 DNA reads TGTGCCAGCAGCGTAGACGGGGGGGCGGGTGAGACCCAGTACTTC. The chain joins TRBV9 to TRBJ2-5, with 8 bases fitting TRBD2. The CDR3 consists of 15 residues. V gave up 0 bases and J gave up 5 bases; unmatched junction bases: 6. Germline-derived CDR1 and CDR2 are SGDLS and YYNGEE.

This clonotype has only a few counts. V and J are TRBV12-3 or TRBV12-4 and TRBJ2-3; D perhaps matches TRBD2 (7 bases). This CDR3 contains 15 residues. V lost 7 bases and J 6 bases, leaving 20 bases between the germline ends. CDR3 nucleotides: TGTGCCAGCAAACACGGGGGGCAGGTTGGGGATACGCAGTATTTT. It yields the protein CASKHGGQVGDTQYF.

The sample holds a few counts of this clonotype. The rearrangement uses TRBV20-1 and TRBJ1-5; D is uncertain. Germline V lookup: CDR1 DFQATT, CDR2 SNEGSKA (reference sequence). V shed 3 bases and J shed 2 bases, with 8 bases lying between them. This CDR3 region has 13 residues. The CDR3 DNA sequence: TGCAGTGCTAGTCCGGTCCGCAATCAGCCCCAGCATTTT. As protein: CSASPVRNQPQHF.

CDR3 amino acids: CASSHGTSGGATDTQYF. The CDR3 nucleotides are TGCGCCAGCAGCCATGGGACTAGCGGGGGGGCCACAGATACGCAGTATTTT. The rearrangement uses TRBV5-1 and TRBJ2-3; 16 bases are shared with TRBD2. Trimming cost V 4 bases and J 2 bases; bases outside gene matches: 4. Looked up from germline, CDR1 is SGHRS and CDR2 is YFSETQ. CDR3 length equals 17 residues.

This clonotype was seen more than once but under ten times. V gene TRBV12-3 or TRBV12-4 combines with J gene TRBJ2-3; 8 bases are shared with TRBD2. V was pared by 5 bases and J by 1 base, with 5 bases of the junction left unmatched. This CDR3 region has 15 residues. CDR3 region: CASSPPAGGTDTQYF. The CDR3 DNA is TGTGCCAGCAGTCCGCCAGCGGGGGGCACAGATACGCAGTATTTT.

The chain is built from TRBV30 and TRBJ2-7, with D perhaps TRBD1 (6 bases). CDR3 length: 14 residues. CDR1 is GTSNPN and CDR2 is SVGIG in the germline V gene (reference sequence). V was trimmed by 6 bases and J by 0 bases, leaving 15 bases between them. The CDR3 DNA is TGTGCCTGTCGGCAGGGGTTTGACTCCTACGAGCAGTACTTC. Translating gives CACRQGFDSYEQYF. The full variable domain, with the rest looked up from reference TRBV30 and TRBJ2-7, is SQTIHQWPATLVQPVGSPLSLECTVEGTSNPNLYWYRQAAGRGLQLLFYSVGIGQISSEVPQNLSASRPQDRQFILSSKKLLLSDSGFYLCACRQGFDSYEQYFGPGTRLTVT.

There are a few counts of this clonotype. This rearrangement joins TRBV25-1 to TRBJ2-1, with 7 bases matching TRBD2. CDR3 length equals 16 residues. Germline CDR1 reads MGHDK; CDR2 reads SYGVNS. J was trimmed by 4 bases and V by 5 bases; bases with no gene match: 11. Written as DNA, the CDR3 is TGTGCCAGCAGTCCCTCCCCGGGCGGGGGTTACAATGAGCAGTTCTTC. This encodes CASSPSPGGGYNEQFF.

There are a few counts of this clonotype. The chain uses TRBV13 and TRBJ2-2; D may be TRBD1 or TRBD2 (5 bases each). V gave up 5 bases and J gave up 5 bases, with 18 bases separating them. The CDR3 runs to 16 residues. Per germline, CDR1 PRHDT and CDR2 FYEKMQ (reference sequence). This chain's CDR3 is CASSTRGQIRTGELFF. CDR3 DNA: TGTGCCAGCAGCACCCGGGGCCAGATTAGGACCGGGGAGCTGTTTTTT.